This TCR beta chain originates from a study of T cells in Graves' hyperthyroidism and ophthalmopathy. The study, taken as a whole, reports: Stable hyperthyroidism was told apart from ophthalmopathy by a model built on 13 V-J features.

This clonotype was picked up many times. What it binds is not known. The CDR3 sequence is 14 residues long. In germline, CDR1 is MNHNS, CDR2 SASEGT. Trimming shortened V by 1 base and J by 2 bases, and 8 bases separated the two germline ends. What was amplified from RNA transcripts were TCR beta CDR3 regions. RT-PCR in the first round (using the HTBI primer set) targeted the TCR CDR3. MiXCR, run by TCRdb on the multiplex PCR reads, gives a single entry per CDR3 protein. Here the sample spans around 600,000 distinct CDR3 sequences, 13% to 15% being singletons. Exclusion of a patient resulted from uncontrolled infection, other autoimmune disease, pregnancy or lactation.

This chain joins TRBV6-1 and TRBJ1-2; D gene ambiguous. The origin of this receptor is a woman between 18 and 30 years old with Graves' ophthalmopathy. Sequences were obtained from blood. The CDR3 is CASSEDARNYGYTF. CDR3 coding DNA: TGTGCCAGCAGTGAAGACGCCCGCAACTATGGCTACACCTTC.